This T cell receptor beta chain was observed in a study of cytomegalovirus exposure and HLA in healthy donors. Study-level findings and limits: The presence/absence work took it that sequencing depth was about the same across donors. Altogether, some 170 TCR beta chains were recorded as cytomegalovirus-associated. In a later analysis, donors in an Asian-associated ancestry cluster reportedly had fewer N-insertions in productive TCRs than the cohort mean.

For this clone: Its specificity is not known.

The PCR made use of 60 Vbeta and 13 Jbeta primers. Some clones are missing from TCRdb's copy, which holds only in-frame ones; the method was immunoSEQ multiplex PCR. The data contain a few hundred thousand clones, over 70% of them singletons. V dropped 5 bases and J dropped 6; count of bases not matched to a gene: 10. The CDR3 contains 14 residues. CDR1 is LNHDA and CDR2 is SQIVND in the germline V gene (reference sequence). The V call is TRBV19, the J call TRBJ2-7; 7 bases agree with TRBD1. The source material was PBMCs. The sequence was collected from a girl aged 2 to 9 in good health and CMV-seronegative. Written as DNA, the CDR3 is TGTGCCAGTAGTGCAGGGGGTATTTCTGGCGAGCAGTACTTC. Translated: CASSAGGISGEQYF.